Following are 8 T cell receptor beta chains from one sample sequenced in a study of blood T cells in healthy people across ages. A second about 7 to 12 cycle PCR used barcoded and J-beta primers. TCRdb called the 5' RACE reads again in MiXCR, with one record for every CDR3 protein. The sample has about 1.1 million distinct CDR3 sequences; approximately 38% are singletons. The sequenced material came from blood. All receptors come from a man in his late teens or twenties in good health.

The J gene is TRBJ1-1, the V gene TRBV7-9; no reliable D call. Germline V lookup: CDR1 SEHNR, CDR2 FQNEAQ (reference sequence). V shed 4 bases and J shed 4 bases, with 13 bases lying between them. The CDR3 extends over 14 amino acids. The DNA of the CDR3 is TGTGCCAGCAGCTCAAACTCGGGGAGCACTGAAGCTTTCTTT. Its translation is CASSSNSGSTEAFF. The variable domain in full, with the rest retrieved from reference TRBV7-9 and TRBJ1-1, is DTGVSQNPRHKITKRGQNVTFRCDPISEHNRLYWYRQTLGQGPEFLTYFQNEAQLEKSRLLSDRFSAERPKGSFSTLEIQRTEQGDSAMYLCASSSNSGSTEAFFGQGTRLTVV.

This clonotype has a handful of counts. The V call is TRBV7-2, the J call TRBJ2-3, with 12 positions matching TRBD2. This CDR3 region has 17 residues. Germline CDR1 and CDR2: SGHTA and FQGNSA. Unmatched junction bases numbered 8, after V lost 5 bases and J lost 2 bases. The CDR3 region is CASSRSSGGAITDTQYF. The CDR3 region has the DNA TGTGCCAGCAGCCGTTCTAGCGGGGGGGCCATCACAGATACGCAGTATTTT. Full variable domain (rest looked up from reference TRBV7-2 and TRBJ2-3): GAGVSQSPSNKVTEKGKDVELRCDPISGHTALYWYRQSLGQGLEFLIYFQGNSAPDKSGLPSDRFSAERTGGSVSTLTIQRTQQEDSAVYLCASSRSSGGAITDTQYFGPGTRLTVL.

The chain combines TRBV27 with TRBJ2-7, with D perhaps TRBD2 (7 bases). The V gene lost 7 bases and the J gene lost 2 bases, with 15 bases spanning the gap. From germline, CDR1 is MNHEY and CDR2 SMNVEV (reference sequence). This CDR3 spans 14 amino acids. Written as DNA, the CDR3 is TGTGCCAGCACCCTAGGGGGGGGAACCTACGAGCAGTACTTC. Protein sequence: CASTLGGGTYEQYF.

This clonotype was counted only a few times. CDR3 region: CASSPSRADFYGYTF. In DNA, the CDR3 is TGTGCCAGCAGCCCCTCCAGGGCTGACTTCTATGGCTACACCTTC. This rearrangement joins TRBV4-2 to TRBJ1-2; D possibly corresponds to TRBD1 (5 bases). CDR1 and CDR2 from the germline V gene are LGHNA and YNFKEQ. CDR3 size: 15 residues. V gave up 4 bases and J gave up 4 bases, with 16 bases separating them.

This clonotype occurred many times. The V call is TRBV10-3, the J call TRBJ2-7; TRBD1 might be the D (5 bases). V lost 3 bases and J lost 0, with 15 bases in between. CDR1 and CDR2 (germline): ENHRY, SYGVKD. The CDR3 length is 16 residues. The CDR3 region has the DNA TGTGCCATCAGTGATCCATGGACAAACAGCTCCTACGAGCAGTACTTC. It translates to CAISDPWTNSSYEQYF.

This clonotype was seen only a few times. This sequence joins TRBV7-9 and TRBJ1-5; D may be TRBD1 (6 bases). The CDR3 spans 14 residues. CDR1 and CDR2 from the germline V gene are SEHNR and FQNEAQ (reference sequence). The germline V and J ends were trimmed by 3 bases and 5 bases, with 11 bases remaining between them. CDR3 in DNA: TGTGCCAGCAGCTTGGAGGGGGTTGATCAGCCCCAGCATTTT. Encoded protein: CASSLEGVDQPQHF.

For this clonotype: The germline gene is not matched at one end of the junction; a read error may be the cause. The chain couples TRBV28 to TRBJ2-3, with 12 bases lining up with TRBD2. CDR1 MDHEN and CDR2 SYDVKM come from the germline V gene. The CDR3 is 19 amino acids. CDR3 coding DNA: TGTGCCAGCGCTATCACCGGGACTAGCGGGTTATTTCCGACAGAGACGCAGTATTTT. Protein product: CASAITGTSGLFPTETQYF. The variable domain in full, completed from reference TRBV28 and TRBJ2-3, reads DVKVTQSSRYLVKRTGEKVFLECVQDMDHENMFWYRQDPGLGLRLIYFSYDVKMKEKGDIPEGYSVSREKKERFSLILESASTNQTSMYLCASAITGTSGLFPTETQYFGPGTRLTVL.

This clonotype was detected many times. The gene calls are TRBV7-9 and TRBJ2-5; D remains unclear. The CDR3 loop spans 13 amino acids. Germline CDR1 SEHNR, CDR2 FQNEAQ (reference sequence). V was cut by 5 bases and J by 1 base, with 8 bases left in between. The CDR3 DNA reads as TGTGCCAGCAGCCCTAGTTTCCAAGAGACCCAGTACTTC. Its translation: CASSPSFQETQYF. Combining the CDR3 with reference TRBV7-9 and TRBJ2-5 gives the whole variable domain DTGVSQNPRHKITKRGQNVTFRCDPISEHNRLYWYRQTLGQGPEFLTYFQNEAQLEKSRLLSDRFSAERPKGSFSTLEIQRTEQGDSAMYLCASSPSFQETQYFGPGTRLLVL.